The present TCR beta chain was sequenced within a study of cytomegalovirus exposure and HLA in healthy donors. With respect to this clone: What it binds is not known.

General study points: As was reported, the HLA-A and HLA-B alleles of most subjects were accurately predicted from TCR beta sequences.

60 Vbeta and 13 Jbeta primers were used in PCR. Assay: immunoSEQ multiplex PCR; the TCRdb copy retains only in-frame clones and omits some. The table lists about 140,000 clones, more than 75% of them singletons, with about 3.4% in the top ten. Deletions cut 5 bases from V and 4 bases from J, with 11 bases between. Germline V lookup: CDR1 SNHLY, CDR2 FYNNEI. The CDR3 spans 13 residues. Material for sequencing was PBMCs. This TCR was recovered from a man between 18 and 29 years old in good health and CMV-seropositive. The V call is TRBV2, the J call TRBJ1-1, with D possibly being TRBD1 (6 bases). The CDR3, as DNA: TGTGCCAGCAGTTACAGGGTAAGCACTGAAGCTTTCTTT. It encodes CASSYRVSTEAFF.